Described below is a single T cell receptor (beta chain) sequence and its context. Patients in Seattle were enrolled during active infection, then followed longitudinally. Germline CDR1 reads MNHEY; CDR2 reads SVGEGT. V shed 5 bases and J shed 0 bases, with 14 bases lying between them. The CDR3 sequence is 15 residues long. The data belong to a study of blood T cell repertoires in COVID-19. Assay: immunoSEQ multiplex PCR; the TCRdb copy retains only in-frame clones and omits some. The sample lists roughly 260,000 clones, more than 85% occurring once. V and J are TRBV6-2 or TRBV6-3 and TRBJ2-7; D is unresolved. The sequencing sample was made of peripheral blood. This clonotype originated in a person aged 18 to 30 with COVID-19, enrolled during active disease. The chain's CDR3 is CASSTGSISSYEQYF. The CDR3 DNA is TGTGCCAGCAGTACGGGTTCTATCAGCTCCTACGAGCAGTACTTC.